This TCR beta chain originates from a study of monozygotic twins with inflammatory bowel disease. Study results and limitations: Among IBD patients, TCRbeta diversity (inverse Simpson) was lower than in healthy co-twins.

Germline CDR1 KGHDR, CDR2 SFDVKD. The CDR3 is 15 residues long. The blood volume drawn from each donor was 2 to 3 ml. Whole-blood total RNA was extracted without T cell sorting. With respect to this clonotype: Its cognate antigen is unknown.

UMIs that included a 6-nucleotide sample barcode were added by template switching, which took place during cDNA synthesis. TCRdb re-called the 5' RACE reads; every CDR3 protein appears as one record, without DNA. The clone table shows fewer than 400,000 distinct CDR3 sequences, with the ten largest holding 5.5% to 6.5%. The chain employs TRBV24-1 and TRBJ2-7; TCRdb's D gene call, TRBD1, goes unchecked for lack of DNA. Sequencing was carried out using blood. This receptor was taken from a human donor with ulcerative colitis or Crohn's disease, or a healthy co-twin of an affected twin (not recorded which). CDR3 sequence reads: CATSDFGPRGYEQYF.